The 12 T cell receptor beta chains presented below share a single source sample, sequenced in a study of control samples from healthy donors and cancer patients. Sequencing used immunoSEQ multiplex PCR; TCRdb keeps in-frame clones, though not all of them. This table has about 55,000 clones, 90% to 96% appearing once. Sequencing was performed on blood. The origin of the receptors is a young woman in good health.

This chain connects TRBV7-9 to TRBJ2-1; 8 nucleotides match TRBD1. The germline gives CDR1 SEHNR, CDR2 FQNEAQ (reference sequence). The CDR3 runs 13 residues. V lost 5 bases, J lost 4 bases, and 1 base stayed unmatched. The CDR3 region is CASSRTGYNEQFF. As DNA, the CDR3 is TGTGCCAGCAGCAGGACAGGGTACAATGAGCAGTTCTTC.

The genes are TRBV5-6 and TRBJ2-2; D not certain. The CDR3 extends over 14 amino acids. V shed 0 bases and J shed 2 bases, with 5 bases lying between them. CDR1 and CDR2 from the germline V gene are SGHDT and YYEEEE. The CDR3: CASSLAGNTGELFF. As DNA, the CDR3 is TGTGCCAGCAGCTTGGCCGGAAACACCGGGGAGCTGTTTTTT.

CDR3 in amino acids: CASSLRTLDGYTF. DNA for the CDR3: TGTGCCAGCAGCTTGAGGACGTTAGATGGCTACACCTTC. The genes are TRBV7-8 and TRBJ1-2, with D unresolved. V was trimmed by 3 bases and J by 6 bases, leaving 11 bases between them. The CDR3 runs to 13 residues. Germline-derived CDR1 and CDR2 are SGHVS and FQNEAQ.

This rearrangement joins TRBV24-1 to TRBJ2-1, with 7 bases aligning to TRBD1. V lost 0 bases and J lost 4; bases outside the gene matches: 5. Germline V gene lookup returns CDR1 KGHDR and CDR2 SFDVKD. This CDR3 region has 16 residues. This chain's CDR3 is CATSDLSPGQYNEQFF. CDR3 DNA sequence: TGTGCCACCAGTGATTTGAGTCCGGGACAGTACAATGAGCAGTTCTTC.

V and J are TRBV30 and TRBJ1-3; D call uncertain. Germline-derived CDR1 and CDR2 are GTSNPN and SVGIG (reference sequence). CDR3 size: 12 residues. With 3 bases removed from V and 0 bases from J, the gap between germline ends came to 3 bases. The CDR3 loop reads CAWRVSGNTIYF. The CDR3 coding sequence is TGTGCCTGGAGAGTCTCTGGAAACACCATATATTTT. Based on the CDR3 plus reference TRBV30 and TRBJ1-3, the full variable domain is SQTIHQWPATLVQPVGSPLSLECTVEGTSNPNLYWYRQAAGRGLQLLFYSVGIGQISSEVPQNLSASRPQDRQFILSSKKLLLSDSGFYLCAWRVSGNTIYFGEGSWLTVV.

The chain's CDR3 is CASSKESGGLNEQFF. The CDR3 DNA reads TGTGCCAGCTCAAAGGAGAGCGGGGGCCTCAATGAGCAGTTCTTC. The chain joins TRBV2 to TRBJ2-1; 8 positions match TRBD2. CDR3 length: 15 residues. Per the germline V gene, CDR1 is SNHLY and CDR2 is FYNNEI. V lost 8 bases, J lost 6 bases, and 12 bases stayed unmatched.

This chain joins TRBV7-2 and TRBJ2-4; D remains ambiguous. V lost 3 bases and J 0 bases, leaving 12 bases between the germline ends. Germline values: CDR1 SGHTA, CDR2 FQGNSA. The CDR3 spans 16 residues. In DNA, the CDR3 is TGTGCCAGCAGCTTGCAGGCCTTTCTAGCCAAAAACATTCAGTACTTC. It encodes CASSLQAFLAKNIQYF.

DNA for the CDR3: TGTGCCAGCAGCCAAACCACAGATACGCAGTATTTT. It translates to CASSQTTDTQYF. J is TRBJ2-3 and V is TRBV12-3 or TRBV12-4; D is uncertain. With 6 bases removed from V and 2 bases from J, the gap between germline ends came to 6 bases. CDR3 size: 12 residues.

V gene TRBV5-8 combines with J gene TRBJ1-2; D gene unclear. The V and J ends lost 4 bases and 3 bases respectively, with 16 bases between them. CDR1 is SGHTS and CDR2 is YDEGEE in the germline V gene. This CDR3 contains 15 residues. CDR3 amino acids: CASSVGPGRDYGYTF. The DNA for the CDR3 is TGTGCCAGCAGCGTAGGACCGGGCCGGGACTATGGCTACACCTTC.

The CDR3 protein is CASSLRPFSGELFF. CDR3 bases: TGTGCCAGCAGCCTACGACCGTTCAGCGGGGAGCTGTTTTTT. The V and J genes are TRBV5-5 and TRBJ2-2; D ambiguous. Deletions cut 4 bases from V and 7 bases from J, with 14 bases between. The CDR3 totals 14 residues. Germline V lookup: CDR1 SGHKS, CDR2 YYEKEE (reference sequence).

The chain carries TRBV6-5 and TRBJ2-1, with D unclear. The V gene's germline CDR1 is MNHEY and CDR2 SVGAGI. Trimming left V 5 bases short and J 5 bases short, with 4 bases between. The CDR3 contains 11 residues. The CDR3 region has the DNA TGTGCCAGCAGTCAGAACAATGAGCAGTTCTTC. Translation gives CASSQNNEQFF.

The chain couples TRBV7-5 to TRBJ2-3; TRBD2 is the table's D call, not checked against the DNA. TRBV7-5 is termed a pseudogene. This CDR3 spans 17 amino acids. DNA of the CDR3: TGTGCCAGAAGCTTACCGAGGAGCGGGCATTCCCCGGATACGCAGTATTTT. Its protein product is CARSLPRSGHSPDTQYF.